This T cell receptor (beta chain) was obtained from a study of CD8+ T cells in alopecia areata. Study as a whole: Treated individuals took tofacitinib by mouth, 5 to 10 mg twice daily. Study results and limitations: Scalp sequencing captures resident alphabeta T cells of normal skin too. Significant decreases in scalp clonality and expanded CD8+ clones followed tofacitinib treatment.

As regards this clone: Its antigen is as yet unknown.

With 0 bases clipped from V and 3 bases from J, the junction kept 1 base outside the gene matches. CDR3 size: 15 residues. Germline V gene sequence: CDR1 SGHAT, CDR2 FQNNGV. Sequencing templates came from extracted RNA that was reverse transcribed into cDNA. Sequenced by immunoSEQ multiplex PCR; TCRdb stores in-frame clones only, minus some. The profile covers 42,000 or so clones, with 80% to 95% appearing a single time and under 20% taken by the ten largest. Treatment noted: oral pan-JAK inhibitor, 5-10 mg twice daily. The sorting of PBMCs gave CD4+ and CD8+ T cells. The rearrangement links TRBV11-2 to TRBJ2-1; 8 bases align to TRBD1. This specimen was CD8+ T cells sorted from blood, taken at week 24, from a patient treated with tofacitinib. The receptor was isolated from a human donor with alopecia areata. The CDR3 bases are TGTGCCAGCAGCTTAGAGACAGGGGACTACAATGAGCAGTTCTTC. The encoded protein is CASSLETGDYNEQFF.